The 25 T cell receptor beta chains reported below all come from one sample, sequenced in a study of CD8 T cells in Susac syndrome. RNA was extracted with the RNeasy kit, and a quantity of roughly 0.5 to 1 ug was reverse transcribed using random hexamers. TCRdb recomputed calls from the immunoSEQ multiplex PCR reads with MiXCR, one row per CDR3 protein. The sample lists approximately 190,000 distinct CDR3 sequences; about 94% were seen once. The sample was CD4+ T cells from PBMCs. These receptors came from a human donor with Susac syndrome.

The V gene is TRBV30, the J gene TRBJ2-2; 8 bases align to TRBD2. The germline V gene encodes CDR1 GTSNPN and CDR2 SVGIG (reference sequence). The CDR3 spans 14 residues. With V trimmed by 3 bases and J by 7 bases, 7 bases remained unmatched. The CDR3 loop reads CAWRTGGPIGELFF. Here the CDR3 DNA reads TGTGCCTGGAGAACGGGGGGGCCGATCGGGGAGCTGTTTTTT.

This clonotype was detected only once. V and J are TRBV20-1 and TRBJ1-1, with D hard to call. Germline V gene sequence: CDR1 DFQATT, CDR2 SNEGSKA (reference sequence). V was shortened by 7 bases and J by 0 bases, with 9 bases between the two germline ends. The CDR3 runs 12 residues. CDR3 nucleotides: TGCAGTGTAAACCGGTTGAACACTGAAGCTTTCTTT. Translating gives CSVNRLNTEAFF.

This chain joins TRBV29-1 and TRBJ1-5, with D possibly being TRBD1 (5 bases). Germline V CDR1 and CDR2: SQVTM, ANQGSEA. The CDR3 loop spans 14 amino acids. The germline V and J ends were trimmed by 7 bases and 7 bases, with 20 bases remaining between them. The CDR3 DNA is TGCAGCGCGCGGACCGGGGCCTTTGGGCAGCCCCAGCATTTT. Amino acids: CSARTGAFGQPQHF.

This sequence joins TRBV20-1 and TRBJ2-1; 7 bases are shared with TRBD1. This CDR3 has 14 amino acids. Germline V gives CDR1 DFQATT, CDR2 SNEGSKA (reference sequence). V was clipped by 4 bases and J by 4 bases; unmatched bases: 7. The CDR3 nucleotides are TGCAGTGCTATCCAGGGGGTTGGATACAATGAGCAGTTCTTC. Protein sequence: CSAIQGVGYNEQFF.

The rearrangement uses TRBV11-2 and TRBJ1-6, with D unresolved. The V end was cut by 6 bases, the J end by 4 bases, with 7 bases between. CDR3 length equals 13 residues. Germline V gene lookup returns CDR1 SGHAT and CDR2 FQNNGV. CDR3 loop: CASRAHYNSPLHF. The CDR3 nucleotides read TGTGCCAGCAGGGCCCATTATAATTCACCCCTCCACTTT.

V is TRBV2 and J is TRBJ1-1; a weak D match, TRBD1 (6 bases). CDR1 is SNHLY, CDR2 FYNNEI, per germline. The CDR3 is 11 amino acids. V dropped 4 bases and J dropped 11 bases, with 11 bases sitting between them. The CDR3 loop is CASSVEGGAFF. The CDR3 region has the DNA TGTGCCAGCAGTGTTGAGGGGGGGGCTTTCTTT.

V gene TRBV4-1 combines with J gene TRBJ2-6; D could derive from TRBD1 or TRBD2 (5 bases each). The CDR3 runs 18 residues. The V end lost 0 bases, the J end lost 0 bases, and 12 bases lay between the germline ends. Germline CDR1 is MGHRA and CDR2 is YSYEKL. The CDR3 loop is CASSQDGTGTSGANVLTF. The CDR3 nucleotides read TGCGCCAGCAGCCAAGATGGTACGGGGACCTCTGGGGCCAACGTCCTGACTTTC.

This rearrangement joins TRBV2 to TRBJ2-3; no reliable D call. This CDR3 has 11 amino acids. Germline CDR1 is SNHLY and CDR2 is FYNNEI. V gave up 8 bases and J gave up 4 bases, with 7 bases separating them. The CDR3 sequence: CASVAADTQYF. CDR3 sequence (DNA): TGTGCCAGCGTGGCGGCAGATACGCAGTATTTT.

About this clonotype: One junction end disagrees with the germline gene, perhaps due to a read error. The chain has TRBV7-7 and TRBJ2-2; a possible D gene is TRBD2 (5 bases). Germline assignment: CDR1 SSHAT and CDR2 FNYEAQ (reference sequence). This CDR3 region has 15 residues. CDR3 protein: CASSLGRVNTGELFF. CDR3 nucleotide sequence: TGTGCTAGCAGCTTAGGGCGGGTGAACACCGGGGAGCTGTTTTTT.

This rearrangement joins TRBV7-6 to TRBJ2-7, with 7 bases aligning to TRBD1. The CDR3 loop spans 15 amino acids. Per the germline V gene, CDR1 is SGHVS and CDR2 is FNYEAQ. The V segment lost 5 bases and the J segment 3 bases; nucleotides outside the gene matches: 10. The CDR3: CASSLTPTGIYEQYF. CDR3 DNA sequence: TGTGCCAGCAGCCTAACCCCGACAGGGATCTACGAGCAGTACTTC. Full variable domain (missing parts from reference TRBV7-6 and TRBJ2-7): GAGVSQSPRYKVTKRGQDVALRCDPISGHVSLYWYRQALGQGPEFLTYFNYEAQQDKSGLPNDRFSAERPEGSISTLTIQRTEQRDSAMYRCASSLTPTGIYEQYFGPGTRLTVT.

V gene TRBV7-9 combines with J gene TRBJ2-5, with TRBD2 identical over 9 bases. V trimming: 4 bases; J trimming: 3 bases; junction bases outside the gene matches: 3. The V gene's germline CDR1 is SEHNR and CDR2 FQNEAQ (reference sequence). The CDR3 loop spans 14 amino acids. CDR3: CASSYWTSEETQYF. The CDR3 nucleotides are TGTGCCAGCAGCTACTGGACTAGCGAAGAGACCCAGTACTTC.

This CDR3 is CASRPRPGTGIPFFEQYF. The CDR3, as DNA: TGTGCCAGCAGACCCCGTCCCGGGACAGGGATCCCCTTCTTCGAGCAGTACTTC. The gene calls are TRBV6-1 and TRBJ2-7, with 9 bases aligning to TRBD1. Germline V gives CDR1 MNHNS, CDR2 SASEGT. The CDR3 length is 18 residues. The junction had 21 bases not matched to a gene; V was cut back by 6 bases and J by 6 bases.

J is TRBJ1-6 and V is TRBV5-1; D gene uncertain. The CDR3 runs 15 residues. The V gene lost 5 bases and the J gene lost 6 bases, with 15 bases spanning the gap. CDR1 is SGHRS, CDR2 YFSETQ, per germline. The CDR3 reads CASRLGVVANSPLHF. CDR3 nucleotide sequence: TGCGCCAGCAGGCTTGGGGTAGTAGCTAATTCACCCCTCCACTTT. The full variable domain, completed using reference TRBV5-1 and TRBJ1-6, is KAGVTQTPRYLIKTRGQQVTLSCSPISGHRSVSWYQQTPGQGLQFLFEYFSETQRNKGNFPGRFSGRQFSNSRSEMNVSTLELGDSALYLCASRLGVVANSPLHFGNGTRLTVT.

The chain links TRBV6-2 or TRBV6-3 to TRBJ2-7, with D perhaps matching TRBD2 (7 bases). V dropped 5 bases and J dropped 3 bases, with 20 bases sitting between them. Germline assignment: CDR1 MNHEY and CDR2 SVGEGT. The CDR3 runs 16 residues. The CDR3 coding sequence is TGTGCCAGCAGTCCCCCCTTCCCGGGGGGCTTCTACGAGCAGTACTTC. This encodes CASSPPFPGGFYEQYF.

The chain is built from TRBV12-3 or TRBV12-4 and TRBJ1-6; D gene unclear. The CDR3 has 14 residues. Trimming removed 1 base at V and 7 bases at J, with 8 bases between. The CDR3 loop is CASSLDTWNSPLHF. The CDR3 DNA follows: TGTGCCAGCAGTTTAGATACCTGGAATTCACCCCTCCACTTT.

The chain links TRBV7-2 to TRBJ2-3, with a weak D call TRBD1 (6 bases). Germline V lookup: CDR1 SGHTA, CDR2 FQGNSA. Trimming removed 5 bases from V and 0 bases from J, with 12 bases in between. This CDR3 spans 15 amino acids. The CDR3 bases are TGTGCCAGCAGCCTGCGGACAGCAAGCACAGATACGCAGTATTTT. Its translation is CASSLRTASTDTQYF.

This chain joins TRBV14 and TRBJ2-7; TRBD1 matches at 8 bases. Germline V gene sequence: CDR1 SGHDN, CDR2 FVKESK. With V trimmed by 8 bases and J by 4 bases, 10 bases remained unmatched. The CDR3 totals 14 residues. The CDR3 nucleotides are TGTGCCAGCCGGGGGCCGGGACAGGATTACGAGCAGTACTTC. It specifies CASRGPGQDYEQYF.

CDR3 loop: CSAITDWKETQYF. CDR3 DNA: TGCAGTGCTATAACGGATTGGAAAGAGACCCAGTACTTC. The J gene is TRBJ2-5, the V gene TRBV20-1; D call uncertain. CDR3 length equals 13 residues. V lost 4 bases to trimming and J lost 3 bases, with 12 bases between them. From germline, CDR1 is DFQATT and CDR2 SNEGSKA (reference sequence).

The chain employs TRBV12-3 or TRBV12-4 and TRBJ1-2; D possibly corresponds to TRBD1 (6 bases). This CDR3 is 14 amino acids long. Trimming removed 0 bases from V and 7 bases from J, with 12 bases in between. The CDR3 nucleotides read TGTGCCAGCAGTTTAGCCATCGGACAGCTTGGCTACACCTTC. It specifies CASSLAIGQLGYTF.

This clonotype has only one observation. The rearrangement joins TRBV27 to TRBJ1-2; TRBD1 is a possible D gene (5 bases). The V end was cut by 1 base, the J end by 0 bases, with 12 bases between. Germline V gene data show CDR1 as MNHEY and CDR2 as SMNVEV (reference sequence). The CDR3 extends over 16 amino acids. CDR3 loop: CASSLYRKSANYGYTF. CDR3 DNA sequence: TGTGCCAGCAGTTTATACAGGAAATCAGCTAACTATGGCTACACCTTC.

The genes are TRBV3-1 and TRBJ2-3; no definite D call. Germline values: CDR1 LGHDT, CDR2 YNNKEL (reference sequence). The V end was cut by 0 bases, the J end by 5 bases, with 6 bases between. CDR3 size: 13 residues. CDR3 bases: TGTGCCAGCAGCCAAGATCGGGTAGATACGCAGTATTTT. Protein product: CASSQDRVDTQYF.

This chain connects TRBV20-1 to TRBJ1-5, with TRBD1 matching 8 bases. The CDR3 is 14 amino acids. The germline V gene encodes CDR1 DFQATT and CDR2 SNEGSKA (reference sequence). V lost 3 bases, J lost 7 bases, and 8 bases stayed unmatched. The CDR3 DNA reads TGCAGTGCTAGCGGGCAGGGGGCGGACCAGCCCCAGCATTTT. Amino acids: CSASGQGADQPQHF.

V and J are TRBV27 and TRBJ1-1; D might be TRBD1 (6 bases). The CDR3 sequence is 14 residues long. CDR1 and CDR2 (germline): MNHEY, SMNVEV (reference sequence). V was trimmed by 6 bases and J by 6 bases, leaving 17 bases between them. CDR3 DNA sequence: TGTGCCAGCAGGACAAACAGGGTCGTCGCTGAAGCTTTCTTT. The encoded protein is CASRTNRVVAEAFF.

The count of this clonotype is one. In DNA, the CDR3 is TGCAGTGCTAATACAGGGGTTCATCAGCCCCAGCATTTT. It yields the protein CSANTGVHQPQHF. The rearrangement joins TRBV20-1 to TRBJ1-5, with TRBD1 matching over 7 bases. The junction had 5 bases not matched to a gene; V was cut back by 4 bases and J by 5 bases. The CDR3 runs to 13 residues. The germline V gene has CDR1 DFQATT and CDR2 SNEGSKA (reference sequence).

The V gene is TRBV19, the J gene TRBJ2-3; TRBD1 aligns across 8 bases. The CDR3 covers 16 residues. Germline V gene sequence: CDR1 LNHDA, CDR2 SQIVND (reference sequence). Here the CDR3 reads CASLSSMTGGTDTQYF. In DNA form, the CDR3 reads TGTGCTTCTCTAAGTAGTATGACAGGGGGCACAGATACGCAGTATTTT.